This TCR beta chain was sequenced in a study of blood T cell repertoires in COVID-19. Study-level information: The study drew acute and convalescent COVID-19 samples from the United States, Italy and Spain. Sources were T cells, B-cell-depleted T cells, or PBMCs; the material itself was cDNA or gDNA.

V shed 5 bases and J shed 2 bases, with 8 bases lying between them. This CDR3 is 13 amino acids long. Clones were sequenced by immunoSEQ multiplex PCR, and TCRdb holds only the in-frame ones, with some missing. The data hold 490,000 or so clones, with roughly 90% observed a single time. Adults between about 18 and 95 years of age took part from about 24 US areas. Participant-given clinical history determined each cohort assignment. This TCR derives from a woman aged 40 to 50 who had recovered from COVID-19. The chain joins TRBV12-3 or TRBV12-4 to TRBJ2-3; D is unclear. The specimen sequenced was PBMCs or T cells enriched from blood (not recorded which). CDR3 amino acids: CASSAPNTDTQYF. The DNA of the CDR3 is TGTGCCAGCAGTGCCCCTAACACAGATACGCAGTATTTT.